The TCR beta chain described here comes from a study of a mutant IDH1 vaccine in newly diagnosed glioma. Study-wide background: Patients were given eight vaccinations, scheduled in weeks 1, 3, 5, 7, 11, 15, 19 and 23.

The time point: week 11, during vaccination. It was 300 ug of mutant IDH1 20-mer peptide that made up each vaccine dose, given with topical imiquimod. A word on this clone: Its antigen remains unidentified.

The CDR3 is 13 residues long. The V and J ends lost 4 bases and 5 bases respectively, with 11 bases between them. The germline gives CDR1 SNHLY, CDR2 FYNNEI. The protocol was immunoSEQ multiplex PCR, while the TCRdb copy is restricted to in-frame clones and leaves out a portion. Of 95,000 to 120,000 clones in the sample, roughly nine tenths are singletons; the top ten hold around 0.6%. This clonotype was obtained from a woman aged 50 to 60 with glioma. The V call is TRBV2, the J call TRBJ2-5, with D perhaps matching TRBD2 (6 bases). Here the sequenced sample was PBMCs, taken from a glioma patient whose treatment included an IDH1 peptide vaccine. Here the CDR3 DNA reads TGTGCCAGCAGTGCCAGGGCGGGGGAGACCCAGTACTTC. Translation gives CASSARAGETQYF.